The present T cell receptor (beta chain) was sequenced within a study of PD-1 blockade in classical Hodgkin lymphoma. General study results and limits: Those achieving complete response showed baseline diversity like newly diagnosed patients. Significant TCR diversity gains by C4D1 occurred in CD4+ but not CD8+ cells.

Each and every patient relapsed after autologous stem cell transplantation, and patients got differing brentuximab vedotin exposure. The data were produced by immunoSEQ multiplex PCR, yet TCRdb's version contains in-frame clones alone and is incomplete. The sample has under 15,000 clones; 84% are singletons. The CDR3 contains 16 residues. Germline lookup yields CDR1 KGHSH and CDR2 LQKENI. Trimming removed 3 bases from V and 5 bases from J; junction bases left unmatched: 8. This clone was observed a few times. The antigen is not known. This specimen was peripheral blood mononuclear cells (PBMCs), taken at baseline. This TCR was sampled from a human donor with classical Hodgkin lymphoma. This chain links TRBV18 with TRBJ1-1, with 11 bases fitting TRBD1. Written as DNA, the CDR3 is TGTGCCAGCTCACCTGGACAGGGGGCTTTTGGGACTGAAGCTTTCTTT. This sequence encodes CASSPGQGAFGTEAFF.